The 26 T cell receptor beta chains below all came from one sample that was sequenced in a study of blood T cell repertoires in COVID-19. TCRdb's copy holds only in-frame clones and misses some; the assay was immunoSEQ multiplex PCR. Of almost 400,000 clones in the sample, roughly 86% were seen once. Sequenced input: PBMCs or T cells enriched from blood (not recorded which). These receptors were taken from a woman aged 25 to 45 who had recovered from COVID-19.

The rearrangement links TRBV5-5 to TRBJ1-5, with D possibly being TRBD1 (5 bases). V lost 2 bases to trimming and J lost 6 bases, with 18 bases between them. The germline V gene has CDR1 SGHKS and CDR2 YYEKEE (reference sequence). The CDR3 spans 16 residues. The CDR3 sequence: CASSFFLQVLGQPQHF. As DNA, the CDR3 is TGTGCCAGCAGCTTCTTTTTACAGGTTCTCGGTCAGCCCCAGCATTTT.

This chain uses TRBV7-3 with TRBJ2-2; the D is unclear. V lost 1 base, J lost 6 bases, and 6 bases lay in between. CDR3 length: 13 residues. In germline, CDR1 is SGHTA, CDR2 FQGTGA. CDR3 in DNA: TGTGCCAGCAGCTTAAGGAGCGCCGGGGAGCTGTTTTTT. It codes for CASSLRSAGELFF. The complete variable domain, with remaining parts taken from reference TRBV7-3 and TRBJ2-2, reads GAGVSQTPSNKVTEKGKYVELRCDPISGHTALYWYRQSLGQGPEFLIYFQGTGAADDSGLPNDRFFAVRPEGSVSTLKIQRTERGDSAVYLCASSLRSAGELFFGEGSRLTVL.

The V call is TRBV2, the J call TRBJ1-1; D remains ambiguous. Germline-derived CDR1 and CDR2 are SNHLY and FYNNEI. Trimming removed 3 bases from V and 1 base from J, with 12 bases in between. This CDR3 spans 15 amino acids. The CDR3 here is CASSEPYSPNTEAFF. The CDR3 bases are TGTGCCAGCAGTGAGCCGTACAGCCCGAACACTGAAGCTTTCTTT.

This chain uses TRBV7-3 with TRBJ2-6, with 11 positions matching TRBD1. Looked up from germline, CDR1 is SGHTA and CDR2 is FQGTGA. The CDR3 covers 16 residues. The V segment lost 7 bases and the J segment 2 bases; nucleotides outside the gene matches: 4. The DNA for the CDR3 is TGTGCCAGCACCCGGACAGGGGGCGCTGGGGCCAACGTCCTGACTTTC. It specifies CASTRTGGAGANVLTF.

The CDR3 loop reads CASSLPINTGELFF. The CDR3 region has the DNA TGTGCCAGCAGTTTACCTATCAACACCGGGGAGCTGTTTTTT. This chain uses TRBV27 with TRBJ2-2; D remains ambiguous. Per germline, CDR1 MNHEY and CDR2 SMNVEV (reference sequence). Between the trimmed V and J ends, which lost 2 bases and 2 bases, there was a span of 6 bases. The CDR3 sequence is 14 residues long.

This clone came up once. The J gene is TRBJ2-7, the V gene TRBV5-1, with 9 bases lining up with TRBD1. This CDR3 spans 14 amino acids. Germline trimming cut 6 bases from V and 4 bases from J; bases unmatched to any gene: 8. CDR1 and CDR2 (germline): SGHRS, YFSETQ. Here the CDR3 DNA reads TGCGCCAGCAAGATCACAGGGGGCTGGTACGAGCAGTACTTC. Amino acids: CASKITGGWYEQYF. Full variable domain (rest looked up from reference TRBV5-1 and TRBJ2-7): KAGVTQTPRYLIKTRGQQVTLSCSPISGHRSVSWYQQTPGQGLQFLFEYFSETQRNKGNFPGRFSGRQFSNSRSEMNVSTLELGDSALYLCASKITGGWYEQYFGPGTRLTVT.

This sequence joins TRBV5-1 and TRBJ1-2; D gene ambiguous. There are 13 residues in the CDR3. Trimming pared 2 bases from V and 4 bases from J, leaving 9 bases between. The germline gives CDR1 SGHRS, CDR2 YFSETQ. In DNA form, the CDR3 reads TGCGCCAGCAGCTTAGTACTCTCCTATGGCTACACCTTC. This sequence encodes CASSLVLSYGYTF. Full variable domain (missing parts from reference TRBV5-1 and TRBJ1-2): KAGVTQTPRYLIKTRGQQVTLSCSPISGHRSVSWYQQTPGQGLQFLFEYFSETQRNKGNFPGRFSGRQFSNSRSEMNVSTLELGDSALYLCASSLVLSYGYTFGSGTRLTVV.

This clone was seen many times. Other DNA sequences from this sample encode an identical CDR3 as well. V gene TRBV5-1 combines with J gene TRBJ2-6; unclear D gene. V gave up 0 bases and J gave up 0 bases, with 4 bases separating them. The CDR3 contains 15 residues. Germline loops: CDR1 SGHRS, CDR2 YFSETQ. This CDR3 reads CASSLVLSGANVLTF. The CDR3 coding sequence is TGCGCCAGCAGCTTGGTTCTCTCTGGGGCCAACGTCCTGACTTTC.

This clone appeared a single time. This rearrangement joins TRBV6-5 to TRBJ2-7, with 12 bases that match TRBD2. The CDR3 contains 15 residues. V was pared by 4 bases and J by 1 base, with 2 bases of the junction left unmatched. Germline CDR1 reads MNHEY; CDR2 reads SVGAGI. CDR3 region: CASSLTSGSSYEQYF. The CDR3 DNA sequence: TGTGCCAGCAGTTTGACTAGCGGGAGTTCCTACGAGCAGTACTTC.

The rearrangement joins TRBV28 to TRBJ2-1; tentative D call: TRBD1 (6 bases). The CDR3 is 14 residues long. Germline V gene sequence: CDR1 MDHEN, CDR2 SYDVKM. V lost 4 bases, J lost 9 bases, and 16 bases lay in between. The CDR3 DNA follows: TGTGCCAGCAGTTATAGCACCACAGGGACTGAGCAGTTCTTC. It translates to CASSYSTTGTEQFF.

The rearrangement links TRBV2 to TRBJ1-2; D might be TRBD1 (5 bases). The CDR3 has 14 amino acids. V gave up 1 base and J gave up 8 bases, with 14 bases separating them. CDR1 is SNHLY, CDR2 FYNNEI, per germline. The CDR3 DNA reads as TGTGCCAGCAGTGAAGGAAGGGACTTCGGGGGCTACACCTTC. Its protein is CASSEGRDFGGYTF.

The table lists this clone with a count of one. The chain is built from TRBV6-5 and TRBJ1-1, with D possibly being TRBD1 (5 bases). The CDR3 totals 13 residues. Per germline, CDR1 MNHEY and CDR2 SVGAGI. V was clipped by 6 bases and J by 8 bases, with 16 bases between them. In DNA, the CDR3 is TGTGCCAGCAGCTCCAGGGTTCAGGTCGAAGCTTTCTTT. Translated: CASSSRVQVEAFF.

The chain links TRBV2 to TRBJ1-2; TRBD1 aligns across 7 bases. Germline lookup yields CDR1 SNHLY and CDR2 FYNNEI. With 6 bases clipped from V and 2 bases from J, the junction kept 3 bases outside the gene matches. The CDR3 runs 13 residues. The CDR3: CASRPTGNYGYTF. DNA of the CDR3: TGTGCCAGCAGACCGACAGGGAACTATGGCTACACCTTC.

The CDR3 spells CASSLVIIGGNTEAFF. In nucleotides, the CDR3 is TGTGCCAGCAGCTTGGTAATCATAGGAGGGAACACTGAAGCTTTCTTT. The J gene is TRBJ1-1, the V gene TRBV5-6; D gene uncertain. The CDR3 is made up of 16 amino acids. The germline V gene has CDR1 SGHDT and CDR2 YYEEEE. V lost 0 bases and J 1 base, leaving 13 bases between the germline ends.

V usage is TRBV29-1 and J usage is TRBJ2-2; 12 bases agree with TRBD2. This CDR3 region has 15 residues. The V gene's germline CDR1 is SQVTM and CDR2 ANQGSEA. V gave up 5 bases and J gave up 5 bases; unmatched junction bases: 6. The CDR3 spells CSVRLAGVETGELFF. In DNA, the CDR3 is TGCAGCGTTAGACTAGCGGGAGTCGAGACCGGGGAGCTGTTTTTT.

The chain uses TRBV30 and TRBJ2-3, with D possibly matching TRBD2 (6 bases). Germline V gives CDR1 GTSNPN, CDR2 SVGIG (reference sequence). The CDR3 is made up of 14 amino acids. V shed 7 bases and J shed 5 bases, with 19 bases lying between them. The CDR3 DNA reads as TGTGCCTCCACGGGACTTTGGGCACAAGATACGCAGTATTTT. Protein product: CASTGLWAQDTQYF.

V usage is TRBV19 and J usage is TRBJ1-1; 9 bases map to TRBD1. Per germline, CDR1 LNHDA and CDR2 SQIVND (reference sequence). The ends lost 5 bases at V and 7 bases at J; junction bases unmatched: 5. The CDR3 runs 13 residues. The CDR3 DNA follows: TGTGCCAGTAGTGACAGGGGGGAGGGTGAAGCTTTCTTT. This codes for CASSDRGEGEAFF.

This clone was observed once. This sequence joins TRBV11-3 and TRBJ2-3; D perhaps matches TRBD2 (7 bases). Trimming stripped 4 bases from V and 0 bases from J, with 14 bases between. The CDR3 extends over 16 amino acids. The germline CDR1 and CDR2 sequences are SGHNT and YENEEA. The CDR3 spells CASSSRGAGSTDTQYF. The DNA of the CDR3 is TGTGCCAGCAGCTCCCGGGGGGCGGGGAGCACAGATACGCAGTATTTT.

CDR3 loop: CASSYRPPADTF. The DNA of the CDR3 is TGTGCCAGCAGTTACCGCCCGCCCGCGGACACCTTC. The chain couples TRBV6-5 to TRBJ1-2; D remains ambiguous. Germline CDR1 is MNHEY and CDR2 is SVGAGI. Trimming removed 2 bases from V and 12 bases from J, with 13 bases in between. The CDR3 sequence is 12 residues long.

This sequence joins TRBV18 and TRBJ1-2, with unresolved D. CDR3 size: 15 residues. V lost 3 bases and J 5 bases, leaving 16 bases between the germline ends. Germline CDR1 and CDR2: KGHSH and LQKENI. The chain's CDR3 is CASSPLPRGKYGYTF. The DNA of the CDR3 is TGTGCCAGCTCACCCTTACCCAGAGGGAAATATGGCTACACCTTC.

This clone was recorded many times. The CDR3 is CASSKRGNNYGYTF. The CDR3 coding sequence is TGTGCCAGCAGTAAGAGAGGCAATAACTATGGCTACACCTTC. The rearrangement joins TRBV25-1 to TRBJ1-2; D is ambiguous. Trimming removed 5 bases from V and 1 base from J, with 11 bases in between. From germline, CDR1 is MGHDK and CDR2 SYGVNS. This CDR3 has 14 amino acids.

This chain joins TRBV5-5 and TRBJ1-2, with 10 bases lining up with TRBD1. V was pared by 4 bases and J by 5 bases, with 8 bases of the junction left unmatched. From germline, CDR1 is SGHKS and CDR2 YYEKEE (reference sequence). The CDR3 spans 15 residues. The CDR3 coding sequence is TGTGCCAGCAGCCTTCGACAGGGGGCGTCGTATGGCTACACCTTC. It encodes CASSLRQGASYGYTF. The full variable domain, its missing parts supplied by reference TRBV5-5 and TRBJ1-2, is DAGVTQSPTHLIKTRGQQVTLRCSPISGHKSVSWYQQVLGQGPQFIFQYYEKEERGRGNFPDRFSARQFPNYSSELNVNALLLGDSALYLCASSLRQGASYGYTFGSGTRLTVV.

This sequence joins TRBV30 and TRBJ2-7, with D perhaps TRBD2 (6 bases). Trimming pared 0 bases from V and 3 bases from J, leaving 24 bases between. The CDR3 spans 18 residues. The germline CDR1 and CDR2 sequences are GTSNPN and SVGIG (reference sequence). CDR3 DNA: TGTGCCTGGAGTGTACGACGAACTAGCCTCAAACTCATCTACGAGCAGTACTTC. Translation: CAWSVRRTSLKLIYEQYF.

The chain uses TRBV24-1 and TRBJ2-3; TRBD1 matches at 12 bases. CDR1 and CDR2 from the germline V gene are KGHDR and SFDVKD. The trim removed 6 bases at V and 4 bases at J, leaving 10 bases unmatched. The CDR3 consists of 17 residues. As DNA, the CDR3 is TGTGCCACCAGTAAGGGACAGGGGGCCTCAAATCCAGATACGCAGTATTTT. This codes for CATSKGQGASNPDTQYF.

J is TRBJ2-7 and V is TRBV7-2, with 10 bases identical to TRBD2. Trimming removed 5 bases from V and 4 bases from J; junction bases left unmatched: 5. The CDR3 has 14 amino acids. Germline V gives CDR1 SGHTA, CDR2 FQGNSA. The CDR3, as DNA: TGTGCCAGCAGCCCTAGCGGGAGTCGATACGAGCAGTACTTC. Its protein product is CASSPSGSRYEQYF.

The chain carries TRBV10-1 and TRBJ1-2; the match to TRBD1 covers 11 bases. The germline V gene has CDR1 WNHNN and CDR2 SYGVQD (reference sequence). Trimming cost V 9 bases and J 5 bases; bases outside gene matches: 8. The CDR3 loop spans 14 amino acids. CDR3 DNA: TGCGCCAGTATTGGGGACAGGGGGTTATATGGCTACACCTTC. Encoded protein: CASIGDRGLYGYTF.